A single sample is the source of the 2 T cell receptor beta chains below, sequenced in a study of identical twins. TCRdb called the 5' RACE reads again in MiXCR, with one record for every CDR3 protein. The table records 120,000 to 150,000 distinct CDR3 sequences, 3% to 4% of them present only once. Sample: memory T cells sorted from blood. All receptors derive from a man between 18 and 29 years old in good health.

Many counts were recorded for this clonotype. In DNA form, the CDR3 reads TGCAGCGCTTCCCCTGGGCGGGGTGATGGCTACACCTTC. Protein sequence: CSASPGRGDGYTF. The chain is built from TRBV29-1 and TRBJ1-2; D is unclear. V was shortened by 7 bases and J by 6 bases, with 18 bases between the two germline ends. This CDR3 spans 13 amino acids. Germline V CDR1 and CDR2: SQVTM, ANQGSEA.

This clonotype occurred many times. The chain links TRBV7-2 to TRBJ2-7; D is unresolved. The germline V and J ends were trimmed by 6 bases and 6 bases, with 12 bases remaining between them. This CDR3 spans 12 amino acids. Per the germline V gene, CDR1 is SGHTA and CDR2 is FQGNSA. The chain's CDR3 is CASSPDIGEQYF. The DNA for the CDR3 is TGTGCCAGCAGTCCAGACATTGGCGAGCAGTACTTC.